This T cell receptor (beta chain) came from a study of control samples from healthy donors and cancer patients. CDR1 and CDR2 from the germline V gene are SNHLY and FYNNEI. The germline V and J ends were trimmed by 9 bases and 0 bases, with 12 bases remaining between them. The CDR3 is 14 residues long. This clone was picked up a small number of times. Produced via immunoSEQ multiplex PCR; TCRdb's table is partial and in-frame only. The repertoire holds some 120,000 clones, with about nine tenths as singletons. The TCR originated in a man between 18 and 29 years old in good health. Material: blood. The chain is built from TRBV2 and TRBJ2-1; D gene unclear. The CDR3 region is CASLPVSSYNEQFF. The DNA for the CDR3 is TGTGCCAGTCTCCCGGTGAGCTCCTACAATGAGCAGTTCTTC.